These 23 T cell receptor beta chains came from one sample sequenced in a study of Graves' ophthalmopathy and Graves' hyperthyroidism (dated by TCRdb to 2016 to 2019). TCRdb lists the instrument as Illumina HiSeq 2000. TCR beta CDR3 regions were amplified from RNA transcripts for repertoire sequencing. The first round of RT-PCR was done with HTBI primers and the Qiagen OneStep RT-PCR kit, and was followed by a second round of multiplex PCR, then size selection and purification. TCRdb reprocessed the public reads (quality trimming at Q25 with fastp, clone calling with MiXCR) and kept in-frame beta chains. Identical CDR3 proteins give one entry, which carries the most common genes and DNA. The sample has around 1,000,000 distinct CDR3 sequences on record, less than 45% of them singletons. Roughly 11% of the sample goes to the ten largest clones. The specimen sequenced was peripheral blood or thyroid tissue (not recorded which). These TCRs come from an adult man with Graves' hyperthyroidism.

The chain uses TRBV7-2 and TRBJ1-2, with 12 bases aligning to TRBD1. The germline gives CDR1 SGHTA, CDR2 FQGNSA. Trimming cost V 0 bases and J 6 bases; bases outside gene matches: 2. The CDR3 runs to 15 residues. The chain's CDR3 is CASSLAGTGGNGYTF. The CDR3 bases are TGTGCCAGCAGCTTAGCCGGGACAGGGGGCAATGGCTACACCTTC.

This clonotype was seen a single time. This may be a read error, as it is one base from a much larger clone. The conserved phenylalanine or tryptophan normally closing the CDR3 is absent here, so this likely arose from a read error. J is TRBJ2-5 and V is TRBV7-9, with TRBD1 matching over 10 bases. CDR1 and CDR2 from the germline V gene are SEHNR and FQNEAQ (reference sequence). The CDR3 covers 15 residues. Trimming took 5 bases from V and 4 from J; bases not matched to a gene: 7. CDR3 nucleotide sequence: TGTGCCAGCAGCATGATGACAGGGGGCAGAGAGACCCAGTACCTC. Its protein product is CASSMMTGGRETQYL.

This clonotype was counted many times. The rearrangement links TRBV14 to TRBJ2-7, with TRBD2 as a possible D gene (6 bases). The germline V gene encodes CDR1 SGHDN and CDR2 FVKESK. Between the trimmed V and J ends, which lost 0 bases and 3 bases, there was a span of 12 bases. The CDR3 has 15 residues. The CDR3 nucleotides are TGTGCCAGCAGCCAAGACTACCGGGGAGGCTACGAGCAGTACTTC. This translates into CASSQDYRGGYEQYF.

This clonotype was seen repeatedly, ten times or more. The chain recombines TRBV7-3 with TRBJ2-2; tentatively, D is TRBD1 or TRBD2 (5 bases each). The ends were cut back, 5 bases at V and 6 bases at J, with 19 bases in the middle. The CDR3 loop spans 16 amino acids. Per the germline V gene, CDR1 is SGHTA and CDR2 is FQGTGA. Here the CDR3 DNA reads TGTGCCAGCAGCGCAACCTCGGGGCCAGCCCCCGGGGAGCTGTTTTTT. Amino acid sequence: CASSATSGPAPGELFF.

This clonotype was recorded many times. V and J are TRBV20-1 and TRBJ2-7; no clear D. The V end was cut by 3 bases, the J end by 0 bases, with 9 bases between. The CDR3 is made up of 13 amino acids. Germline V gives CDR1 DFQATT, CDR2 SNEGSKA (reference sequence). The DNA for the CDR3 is TGCAGTGCTAGTTTTTGGGCCTCCTACGAGCAGTACTTC. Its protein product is CSASFWASYEQYF.

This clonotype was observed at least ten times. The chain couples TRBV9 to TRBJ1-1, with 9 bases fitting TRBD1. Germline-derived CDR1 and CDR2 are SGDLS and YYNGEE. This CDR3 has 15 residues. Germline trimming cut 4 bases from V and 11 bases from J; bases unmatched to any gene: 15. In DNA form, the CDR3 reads TGTGCCAGCAGCTTAGGAGCGAGGACAGGGGTCATTGCTTTCTTT. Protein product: CASSLGARTGVIAFF.

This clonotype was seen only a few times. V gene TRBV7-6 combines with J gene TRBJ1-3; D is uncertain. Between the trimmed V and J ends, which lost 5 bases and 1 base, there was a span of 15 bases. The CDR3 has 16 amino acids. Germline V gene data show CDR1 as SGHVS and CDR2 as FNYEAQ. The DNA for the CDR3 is TGTGCCAGCAGCCTCTTCCAATGGGGATCTGGAAACACCATATATTTT. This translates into CASSLFQWGSGNTIYF.

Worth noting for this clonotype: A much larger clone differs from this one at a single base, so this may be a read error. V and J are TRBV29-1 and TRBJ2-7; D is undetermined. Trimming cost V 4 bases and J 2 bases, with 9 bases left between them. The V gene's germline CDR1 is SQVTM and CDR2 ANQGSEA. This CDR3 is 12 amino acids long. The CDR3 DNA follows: TGCAGCGTTGGCCTAGTACCCTACGAGCAGTACTTC. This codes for CSVGLVPYEQYF.

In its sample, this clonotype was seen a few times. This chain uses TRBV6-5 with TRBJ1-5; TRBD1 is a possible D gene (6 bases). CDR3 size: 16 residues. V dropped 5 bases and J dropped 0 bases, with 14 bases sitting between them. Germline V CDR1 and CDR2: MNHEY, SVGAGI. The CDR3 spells CASSRGGSYSNQPQHF. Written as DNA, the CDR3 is TGTGCCAGCAGTCGAGGGGGGTCTTATAGCAATCAGCCCCAGCATTTT.

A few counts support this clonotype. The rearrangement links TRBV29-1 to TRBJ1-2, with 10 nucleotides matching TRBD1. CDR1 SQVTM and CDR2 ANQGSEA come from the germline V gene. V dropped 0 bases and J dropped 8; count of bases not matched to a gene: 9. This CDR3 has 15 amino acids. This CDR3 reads CSVEDYRQGAGGYTF. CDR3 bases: TGCAGCGTTGAAGATTATAGACAGGGGGCTGGAGGCTACACCTTC.

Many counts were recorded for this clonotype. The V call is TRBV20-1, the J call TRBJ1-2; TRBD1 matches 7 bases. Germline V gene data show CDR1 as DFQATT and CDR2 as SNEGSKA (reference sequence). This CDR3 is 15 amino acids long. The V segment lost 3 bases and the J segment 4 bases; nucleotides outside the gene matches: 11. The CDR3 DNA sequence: TGCAGTGCTAGTAGCGGGACAGACCTCCTCTATGGCTACACCTTC. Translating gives CSASSGTDLLYGYTF.

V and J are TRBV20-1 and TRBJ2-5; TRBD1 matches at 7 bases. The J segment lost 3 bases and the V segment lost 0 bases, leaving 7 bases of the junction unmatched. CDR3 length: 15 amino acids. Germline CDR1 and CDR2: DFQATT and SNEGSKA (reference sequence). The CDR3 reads CSARETGYFEETQYF. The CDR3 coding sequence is TGCAGTGCTAGAGAGACAGGGTACTTCGAAGAGACCCAGTACTTC.

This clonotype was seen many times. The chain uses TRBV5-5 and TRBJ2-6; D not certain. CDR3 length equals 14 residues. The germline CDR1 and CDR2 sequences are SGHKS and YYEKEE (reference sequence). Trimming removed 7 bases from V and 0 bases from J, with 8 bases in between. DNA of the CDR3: TGTGCCAGCCTCAGCATCTCTGGGGCCAACGTCCTGACTTTC. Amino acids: CASLSISGANVLTF.

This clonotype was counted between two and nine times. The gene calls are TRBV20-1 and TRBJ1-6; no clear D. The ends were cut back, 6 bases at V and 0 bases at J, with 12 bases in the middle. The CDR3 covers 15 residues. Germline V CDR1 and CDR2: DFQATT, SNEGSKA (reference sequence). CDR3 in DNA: TGCAGTGCGGGAGAGAGAAGCTCCTATAATTCACCCCTCCACTTT. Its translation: CSAGERSSYNSPLHF.

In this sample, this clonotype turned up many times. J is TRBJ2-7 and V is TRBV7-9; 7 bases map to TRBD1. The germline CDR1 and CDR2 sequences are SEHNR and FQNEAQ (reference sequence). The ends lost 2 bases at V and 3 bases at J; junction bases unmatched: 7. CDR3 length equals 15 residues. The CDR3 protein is CASSLRDSQIYEQYF. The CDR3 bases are TGTGCCAGCAGCTTAAGGGACAGTCAGATCTACGAGCAGTACTTC.

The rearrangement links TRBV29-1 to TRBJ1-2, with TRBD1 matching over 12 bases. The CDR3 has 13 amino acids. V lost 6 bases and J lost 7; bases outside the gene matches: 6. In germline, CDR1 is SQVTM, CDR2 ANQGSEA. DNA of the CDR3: TGCAGCGTCGGGGACAGGGGGCTGAGTGGCTACACCTTC. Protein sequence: CSVGDRGLSGYTF. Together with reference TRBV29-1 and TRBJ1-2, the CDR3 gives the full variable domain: SAVISQKPSRDICQRGTSLTIQCQVDSQVTMMFWYRQQPGQSLTLIATANQGSEATYESGFVIDKFPISRPNLTFSTLTVSNMSPEDSSIYLCSVGDRGLSGYTFGSGTRLTVV.

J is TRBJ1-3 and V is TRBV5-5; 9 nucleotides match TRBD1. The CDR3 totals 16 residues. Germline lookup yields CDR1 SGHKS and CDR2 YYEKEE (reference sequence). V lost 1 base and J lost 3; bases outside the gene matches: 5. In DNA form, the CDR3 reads TGTGCCAGCAGCTTGACAGGGGGCGTTCTTGGAAACACCATATATTTT. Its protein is CASSLTGGVLGNTIYF. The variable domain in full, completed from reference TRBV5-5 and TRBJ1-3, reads DAGVTQSPTHLIKTRGQQVTLRCSPISGHKSVSWYQQVLGQGPQFIFQYYEKEERGRGNFPDRFSARQFPNYSSELNVNALLLGDSALYLCASSLTGGVLGNTIYFGEGSWLTVV.

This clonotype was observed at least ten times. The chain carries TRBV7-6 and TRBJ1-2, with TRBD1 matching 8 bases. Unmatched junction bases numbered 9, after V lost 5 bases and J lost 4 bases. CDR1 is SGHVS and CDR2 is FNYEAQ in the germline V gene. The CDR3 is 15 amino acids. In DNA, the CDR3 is TGTGCCAGCAGCCCTCCTCAGGGGGCGACCTATGGCTACACCTTC. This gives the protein CASSPPQGATYGYTF.

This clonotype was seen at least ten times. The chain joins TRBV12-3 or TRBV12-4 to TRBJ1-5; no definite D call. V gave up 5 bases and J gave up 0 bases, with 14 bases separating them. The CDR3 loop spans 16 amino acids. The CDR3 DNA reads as TGTGCCAGCAGTCTATCAAGTCCACATAGCAATCAGCCCCAGCATTTT. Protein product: CASSLSSPHSNQPQHF.

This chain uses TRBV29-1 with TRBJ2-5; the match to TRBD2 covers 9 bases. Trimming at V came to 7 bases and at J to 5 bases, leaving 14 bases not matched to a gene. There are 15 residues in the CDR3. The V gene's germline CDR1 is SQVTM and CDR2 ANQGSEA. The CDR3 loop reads CSALAGDGAGETQYF. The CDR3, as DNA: TGCAGCGCCTTAGCGGGGGACGGTGCTGGTGAGACCCAGTACTTC.

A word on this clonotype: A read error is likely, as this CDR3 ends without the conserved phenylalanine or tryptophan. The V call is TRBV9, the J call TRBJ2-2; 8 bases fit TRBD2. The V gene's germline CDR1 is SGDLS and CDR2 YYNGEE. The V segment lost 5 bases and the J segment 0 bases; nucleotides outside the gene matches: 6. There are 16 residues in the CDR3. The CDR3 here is CASRRGGGANTGELFS. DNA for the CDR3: TGTGCCAGCAGACGGGGGGGGGGCGCGAACACCGGGGAGCTGTTTTCT.

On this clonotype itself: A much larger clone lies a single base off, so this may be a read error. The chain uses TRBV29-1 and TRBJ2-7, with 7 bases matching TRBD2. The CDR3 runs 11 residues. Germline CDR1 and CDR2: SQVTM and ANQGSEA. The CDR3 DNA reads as TGCAGAGCCCGGGGAGGGGACGAGCAGTACTTC. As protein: CRARGGDEQYF.

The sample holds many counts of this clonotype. CDR3 sequence reads: CASSLLASGSSYEQYF. CDR3 DNA: TGTGCCAGCAGCTTACTCGCTAGCGGGAGCTCCTACGAGCAGTACTTC. The chain recombines TRBV7-2 with TRBJ2-7; 10 bases align to TRBD2. V lost 2 bases and J lost 0; bases outside the gene matches: 4. From germline, CDR1 is SGHTA and CDR2 FQGNSA. The CDR3 has 16 amino acids.